One sample yielded the 11 T cell receptor beta chains listed below, sequenced in a study of T cell responses to AZD1222 COVID-19 vaccine. Produced via immunoSEQ multiplex PCR; TCRdb's table is partial and in-frame only. There are 84,000 or so clones in the sample; roughly 90% occur only once, and about 5% lies in the top ten. The material was peripheral blood, obtained on day 0 of MenACWY control vaccination. These receptors were obtained from an adult in good health.

The chain joins TRBV4-1 to TRBJ1-5; weak D call: TRBD1 (6 bases). This CDR3 region has 17 residues. The V gene's germline CDR1 is MGHRA and CDR2 YSYEKL. Trimming took off 4 bases at V and 1 base at J, with 17 bases between the two ends. The CDR3 here is CASSPEGDWRSNQPQHF. CDR3 DNA sequence: TGCGCCAGCAGCCCGGAGGGGGACTGGCGGAGCAATCAGCCCCAGCATTTT.

The chain joins TRBV25-1 to TRBJ1-3; no reliable D call. Germline V lookup: CDR1 MGHDK, CDR2 SYGVNS. The CDR3 is made up of 14 amino acids. The V end lost 0 bases, the J end lost 1 base, and 4 bases lay between the germline ends. The CDR3 is CASSEYQSGNTIYF. CDR3 DNA: TGTGCCAGCAGTGAATATCAGTCTGGAAACACCATATATTTT.

The genes are TRBV12-3 or TRBV12-4 and TRBJ1-2; possibly TRBD1 for D (5 bases). The CDR3 has 13 residues. V lost 7 bases, J lost 4 bases, and 13 bases lay in between. CDR3: CASTLSGTYGYTF. DNA of the CDR3: TGTGCCAGCACTCTCTCAGGGACCTATGGCTACACCTTC.

The chain recombines TRBV11-3 with TRBJ2-5; TRBD1 agrees at 10 bases. This CDR3 is built from 15 residues. J was trimmed by 5 bases and V by 0 bases; bases with no gene match: 3. Per germline, CDR1 SGHNT and CDR2 YENEEA. As DNA, the CDR3 is TGTGCCAGCAGCTTAGAGGGGGGACAGGGGGAGACCCAGTACTTC. Translating it yields CASSLEGGQGETQYF. The variable domain in full, completed from reference TRBV11-3 and TRBJ2-5, reads EAGVVQSPRYKIIEKKQPVAFWCNPISGHNTLYWYLQNLGQGPELLIRYENEEAVDDSQLPKDRFSAERLKGVDSTLKIQPAELGDSAVYLCASSLEGGQGETQYFGPGTRLLVL.

The V and J genes are TRBV9 and TRBJ2-7; D gene unclear. CDR3 length: 13 residues. CDR1 and CDR2 from the germline V gene are SGDLS and YYNGEE. The V end lost 0 bases, the J end lost 0 bases, and 4 bases lay between the germline ends. CDR3 in DNA: TGTGCCAGCAGCGTAGATCACTCCTACGAGCAGTACTTC. Translating gives CASSVDHSYEQYF.

This chain connects TRBV15 to TRBJ2-1; TRBD2 matches 11 bases. CDR1 LNHNV and CDR2 YYDKDF come from the germline V gene (reference sequence). The V segment lost 5 bases and the J segment 1 base; nucleotides outside the gene matches: 10. The CDR3 totals 18 residues. CDR3 bases: TGTGCCACCAGCGGTACTAGCGGGGGCACCCTTTCCTACAATGAGCAGTTCTTC. This gives the protein CATSGTSGGTLSYNEQFF.

This clone was found once. The chain links TRBV11-3 to TRBJ2-2; possible D gene TRBD2, 7 bases. CDR3 length: 15 residues. Germline CDR1 is SGHNT and CDR2 is YENEEA. V lost 5 bases and J 4 bases, leaving 14 bases between the germline ends. The CDR3 region is CASSAGAYITGELFF. The CDR3 bases are TGTGCCAGCAGCGCGGGGGCCTATATCACCGGGGAGCTGTTTTTT. Combining the CDR3 with reference TRBV11-3 and TRBJ2-2 gives the whole variable domain EAGVVQSPRYKIIEKKQPVAFWCNPISGHNTLYWYLQNLGQGPELLIRYENEEAVDDSQLPKDRFSAERLKGVDSTLKIQPAELGDSAVYLCASSAGAYITGELFFGEGSRLTVL.

The gene calls are TRBV25-1 and TRBJ2-1; D remains ambiguous. This CDR3 is built from 17 residues. The germline V gene has CDR1 MGHDK and CDR2 SYGVNS. With 2 bases removed from V and 0 bases from J, the gap between germline ends came to 14 bases. CDR3 DNA: TGTGCCAGCAGTGAAGCACACAGTTATTTCTCCTACAATGAGCAGTTCTTC. It translates to CASSEAHSYFSYNEQFF.

The genes are TRBV4-2 and TRBJ2-3, with TRBD2 matching over 8 bases. This CDR3 spans 18 amino acids. The V gene end was trimmed by 4 bases and the J gene end by 5 bases; junction bases not matched to a gene: 17. CDR1 and CDR2 (germline): LGHNA, YNFKEQ. CDR3 DNA sequence: TGTGCCAGCAGCCTCTTCCCTCGGGGGGGGGCAGGGAGAGATACGCAGTATTTT. It is translated as CASSLFPRGGAGRDTQYF.

This clone has more than one count but fewer than ten. The same CDR3 arises from other DNA sequences in this sample as well. The chain joins TRBV7-9 to TRBJ2-5; the D is unclear. CDR3 length: 12 residues. The V end lost 1 base, the J end lost 5 bases, and 5 bases lay between the germline ends. Germline CDR1 SEHNR, CDR2 FQNEAQ (reference sequence). For the CDR3, the DNA is TGTGCCAGCAGCTTAGTAAGCGAGACCCAGTACTTC. Translated, it gives CASSLVSETQYF.

This sequence joins TRBV7-8 and TRBJ1-1; no definite D call. Germline assignment: CDR1 SGHVS and CDR2 FQNEAQ. Trimming removed 5 bases from V and 7 bases from J, with 11 bases in between. The CDR3 consists of 12 residues. The CDR3 reads CASSRVHIEAFF. CDR3 sequence (DNA): TGTGCCAGCAGCCGGGTGCATATTGAAGCTTTCTTT.